Listed below are T cell receptor beta chains from one sample, sequenced in a study of long-term antiretroviral therapy in people with HIV. The table came from immunoSEQ multiplex PCR; TCRdb's copy has only in-frame clones and leaves some out. The table records about 12,000 clones, more than 80% of them present only once. The sequences come from unsorted PBMCs, collected 3.4 years after starting antiretroviral therapy. The receptors were gathered from a man aged 40-55 years with HIV. The CDR3 runs from the conserved cysteine through the conserved F or W. The D gene is left open where the match is weak. Not all rows give a size; the values are once, few, many and, for expanded clones, a class.

>16|-|TRBD1|TRBV4-2|TRBJ2-1
TGTGCCAGCAGCCAACATTCCGGGACAGGGGCCAATGAGCAGTTCTTC
CASSQHSGTGANEQFF
>12|-|-|TRBV6-1|TRBJ2-7
TGTGCCAGCAGTGAACTCCCCTACGAGCAGTACTTC
CASSELPYEQYF
>11|-|-|TRBV28|TRBJ2-7
TGTGCCAGCAGGAAGAGGGACGAGCAGTACTTC
CASRKRDEQYF
>12|-|-|TRBV28|TRBJ2-7
TGTGCCAGCAGTTCTGCTTCCTACGAGCAGTACTTC
CASSSASYEQYF
>14|-|-|TRBV28|TRBJ1-1
TGTGCCAGCACATATCAGGGCAGGGGCACTGAAGCTTTCTTT
CASTYQGRGTEAFF
>15|-|-|TRBV28|TRBJ1-3
TGTGCCAGCAGTTTGAGGGGGGGATCTGGAAACACCATATATTTT
CASSLRGGSGNTIYF
>13|-|-|TRBV6-6|TRBJ1-5
TGTGCCAGCACCCAATCGTCACTGGGGCCCCAGCATTTT
CASTQSSLGPQHF
>14|few|-|TRBV6-5|TRBJ2-1
TGTGCCAGCAGTTACCAGAGCTCCTACAATGAGCAGTTCTTC
CASSYQSSYNEQFF
>14|-|TRBD1|TRBV7-9|TRBJ1-5
TGTGCCAGCAGCGGGGACAGGGACCTAGGTCCCCAGCATTTT
CASSGDRDLGPQHF
>18|-|-|TRBV7-3|TRBJ2-6
TGTGCCAGCAGCTTAACTGCTGACAGATTCTCTGGGGCCAACGTCCTGACTTTC
CASSLTADRFSGANVLTF
>16|-|TRBD1|TRBV9|TRBJ2-5
TGTGCCAGCAGCGTAGACGGGACAGGGATAAAAGAGACCCAGTACTTC
CASSVDGTGIKETQYF
>16|-|-|TRBV28|TRBJ1-4
TGTGCCAGCAGTTTAACAGGTCATGCAACTAATGAAAAACTGTTTTTT
CASSLTGHATNEKLFF
>15|once|TRBD1|TRBV6-4|TRBJ2-1
TGTGCCAGCAGTGGGGCAGGGGGAGTCCCCAATGAGCAGTTCTTC
CASSGAGGVPNEQFF
>14|few|-|TRBV7-2|TRBJ1-4
TGTGCCAGCAGCTTAGCCGCCTCTGGTGAAAAACTGTTTTTT
CASSLAASGEKLFF
>16|-|TRBD2|TRBV4-2|TRBJ2-1
TGTGCCAGCAGCCAAGACCTAGCGGGAGGGGGCAATGAGCAGTTCTTC
CASSQDLAGGGNEQFF
>12|once|-|TRBV28|TRBJ2-1
TGTGCCAGCAGAAACTACCCTTCAGAGCAGTTCTTC
CASRNYPSEQFF
>17|few|TRBD1|TRBV5-1|TRBJ1-3
TGCGCCAGCAGCTTAGGACAGGCCAGAATCTCTGGAAACACCATATATTTT
CASSLGQARISGNTIYF
>15|-|TRBD1|TRBV28|TRBJ2-7
TGTGCCAGCAGTTTCCCCAGGGGGCCCCCCTACGAGCAGTACTTC
CASSFPRGPPYEQYF
>11|few|-|TRBV2|TRBJ1-2
TGTGCCAGAAACCGGGCCTATGGCTACACCTTC
CARNRAYGYTF
>17|-|TRBD1|TRBV19|TRBJ1-1
TGTGCCAGTAGTAGGGACAGGGGGGGATTCATGAACACTGAAGCTTTCTTT
CASSRDRGGFMNTEAFF
>14|-|TRBD1|TRBV11-2|TRBJ1-6
TGTGCCAGCAGCTTGGGACAGGGTAATTCACCCCTCCACTTT
CASSLGQGNSPLHF
>14|-|-|TRBV5-1|TRBJ2-7
TGCGCCAGCAGCTCAATGACCGGGGCCTACGAGCAGTACTTC
CASSSMTGAYEQYF
>11|-|-|TRBV28|TRBJ1-2
TGTGCCACCCGTTCTAACTATGGCTACACCTTC
CATRSNYGYTF
>14|few|-|TRBV4-3|TRBJ2-2
TGCGCCAGCAGCCAAGAGGATACTACCGGGGAGCTGTTTTTT
CASSQEDTTGELFF
>16|-|TRBD2|TRBV4-3|TRBJ2-7
TGCGCCAGCAGCCAAGATGTAGTGCTAGCGGACTACGAGCAGTACTTC
CASSQDVVLADYEQYF
>17|-|-|TRBV9|TRBJ2-7
TGTGCCAGCAGCCTTACCAACGACTACGAAGGACTCTACGAGCAGTACTTC
CASSLTNDYEGLYEQYF
>19|-|TRBD2|TRBV18|TRBJ2-1
TGTGCCAGCTCACCACTACCTTTGTCTAGCGGGAGCTCCTACAATGAGCAGTTCTTC
CASSPLPLSSGSSYNEQFF
>14|once|-|TRBV5-6|TRBJ2-3
TGTGCCAGCAGCTTGGCAACTAGCACAGATACGCAGTATTTT
CASSLATSTDTQYF
>14|once|-|TRBV30|TRBJ1-3
TGTGCCTGGAGGGCGGGCCTCTCTGGAAACACCATATATTTT
CAWRAGLSGNTIYF
>13|-|-|TRBV9|TRBJ1-6
TGTGCCAGCAGCGTAGACGGGGGATCACCCCTCCACTTT
CASSVDGGSPLHF
>14|few|-|TRBV11-2|TRBJ2-3
TGTGCCAGCAGCTCCGACCCAGGGACAGATACGCAGTATTTT
CASSSDPGTDTQYF
>12|once|-|TRBV7-8|TRBJ2-5
TGTGCCAGCAGCCTGCTTGGAGAGACCCAGTACTTC
CASSLLGETQYF
>15|-|TRBD1|TRBV27|TRBJ2-7
TGTGCCAGCAGTTTATCTCGGCAGGGGGAAAACGAGCAGTACTTC
CASSLSRQGENEQYF
>16|-|-|TRBV14|TRBJ2-1
TGTGCCAGCAGCCAAGAGACCCCTTCTGGGAGCGATGAGCAGTTCTTC
CASSQETPSGSDEQFF
>15|-|TRBD1|TRBV6-6|TRBJ1-1
TGTGCCAGCAGCCCTAAGCGACAGGGGAACACTGAAGCTTTCTTT
CASSPKRQGNTEAFF
>13|-|-|TRBV7-2|TRBJ2-7
TGTGCCAGCAGCTTAGTACTAGAAGGCGAGCAGTACTTC
CASSLVLEGEQYF
>15|-|-|TRBV13|TRBJ2-2
TGTGCCAGCAGCTTAGCAATTCAGAGCACCGGGGAGCTGTTTTTT
CASSLAIQSTGELFF
>15|-|-|TRBV6-5|TRBJ2-1
TGTGCCAGCAGTTTAAAGTCCAGTTATAAGGATGAGCAGTTCTTC
CASSLKSSYKDEQFF
>16|-|-|TRBV5-4|TRBJ2-2
TGTGCCAGCAGCTTGGTTAGGGGGGCGAACACCGGGGAGCTGTTTTTT
CASSLVRGANTGELFF
>15|-|-|TRBV7-2|TRBJ2-3
TGTGCCAGCACCCTGGGGGGGCCGAACACAGATACGCAGTATTTT
CASTLGGPNTDTQYF
>15|once|-|TRBV28|TRBJ1-4
TGTGCCAGCAGTCAATTCGGACAGCTAGATGAAAAACTGTTTTTT
CASSQFGQLDEKLFF
>14|-|TRBD2|TRBV29-1|TRBJ2-1
TGCAGCGTACTAGAAATAGCGGGATACAATGAGCAGTTCTTC
CSVLEIAGYNEQFF
>15|-|-|TRBV7-7|TRBJ1-1
TGTGCTAGCAGCCCGCCGGATGAGGGGAGCACTGAAGCTTTCTTT
CASSPPDEGSTEAFF
>15|once|-|TRBV5-1|TRBJ2-3
TGCGCCAGCAGCTTGGAGGGCCGGGGCCCCGCGTCGCAGTATTTT
CASSLEGRGPASQYF
>13|-|-|TRBV6-5|TRBJ1-4
TGTGCCTCCGGAACGGGCCTTAATGAAAAACTGTTTTTT
CASGTGLNEKLFF
>15|-|-|TRBV5-1|TRBJ1-1
TGCGCCAGCAGCTTGAGCCGGGGCTCTGGTACTGAAGCTTTCTTT
CASSLSRGSGTEAFF
>13|-|-|TRBV9|TRBJ1-2
TGTGCCAGCAGCGTAGCTGACGGCTATGGCTACACCTTC
CASSVADGYGYTF
>13|-|-|TRBV28|TRBJ2-3
TGTGCCAGCAGTTGGCCCTTTGGGGATACGCAGTATTTT
CASSWPFGDTQYF
>20|-|TRBD2|TRBV14|TRBJ2-1
TGTGCCAGCAGCCCCAGACCGGGACTAGCGGGCCTAAGCTCCTACAATGAGCAGTTCTTC
CASSPRPGLAGLSSYNEQFF